These T cell receptor delta chains were read from a single sample in a study of gamma-delta chains in newborns, infants, children. TCRdb re-called the reads through CATT. Found here are around 5,000 delta-chain clones, roughly 15% of them singletons; the top ten hold about a quarter. The sequencing used blood, collected at baseline. These receptors all come from a child who was a newborn, infant or young child, either healthy, febrile or measles-vaccinated (not recorded which). Both conserved end residues are part of each CDR3. Fields, in order: V gene, D gene, J gene, clone size, CDR3 protein, CDR3 DNA. D genes are given only for firm matches. Where a row states a size, it is once, few, many or the class of an expanded clone; other rows omit it.

v_gene: TRDV1; d_gene: .; j_gene: TRDJ1; abundance: .; CDR3aa: CALGEPTLWPRWGDEKLIF; CDR3nt: TGTGCTCTTGGGGAACCTACTCTATGGCCGCGCTGGGGAGATGAAAAACTCATCTTT
v_gene: TRDV1; d_gene: TRDD3; j_gene: TRDJ1; abundance: .; CDR3aa: CALGKPRFLTWGFEGDIYGDKLIF; CDR3nt: TGTGCTCTTGGGAAGCCCCGCTTCCTCACTTGGGGGTTTGAGGGGGATATATATGGTGATAAACTCATCTTT
v_gene: TRDV2; d_gene: TRDD3; j_gene: TRDJ3; abundance: few; CDR3aa: CACDTGGISSSRDTRQMFF; CDR3nt: TGTGCCTGTGACACCGGGGGGATTTCCAGCTCCCGGGACACCCGACAGATGTTTTTC
v_gene: TRDV1; d_gene: .; j_gene: TRDJ1; abundance: few; CDR3aa: CSGELWVVMGGDTDKLIF; CDR3nt: TGCTCTGGGGAACTATGGGTCGTAATGGGGGGCGACACCGATAAACTCATCTTT
v_gene: TRDV2; d_gene: .; j_gene: TRDJ3; abundance: few; CDR3aa: CACDTITAWDTRQMFF; CDR3nt: TGTGCCTGTGACACGATTACAGCCTGGGACACCCGACAGATGTTTTTC
v_gene: TRAV29/DV5; d_gene: TRDD2; j_gene: TRDJ1; abundance: .; CDR3aa: CAASPIISYSAGIDKLIF; CDR3nt: TGTGCAGCAAGCCCCATTATTTCCTACTCGGCTGGTATCGATAAACTCATCTTT
v_gene: TRDV2; d_gene: TRDD3; j_gene: TRDJ1; abundance: medium-sized; CDR3aa: CACDTVAPLGDSISDKLIF; CDR3nt: TGTGCCTGTGACACCGTGGCTCCCCTGGGGGATTCTATCTCCGATAAACTCATCTTT
v_gene: TRDV2; d_gene: .; j_gene: TRDJ1; abundance: .; CDR3aa: CACDYAFHRTGDIVIF; CDR3nt: TGTGCCTGTGACTATGCCTTCCACCGTACTGGGGACATAGTCATCTTT
v_gene: TRDV1; d_gene: TRDD3; j_gene: TRDJ1; abundance: medium-sized; CDR3aa: CALGERSFYWGGYTDKLIF; CDR3nt: TGTGCTCTTGGGGAACGGTCGTTTTACTGGGGTGGCTACACCGATAAACTCATCTTT
v_gene: TRDV2; d_gene: TRDD3; j_gene: TRDJ1; abundance: .; CDR3aa: CACEIMGDTSTDKLIF; CDR3nt: TGTGCCTGTGAAATTATGGGGGATACGAGTACCGATAAACTCATCTTT
v_gene: TRDV2; d_gene: TRDD2; j_gene: TRDJ1; abundance: medium-sized; CDR3aa: CACDLLPTRVPLTDKLIF; CDR3nt: TGTGCCTGTGACCTTCTTCCTACGAGGGTTCCTTTAACCGATAAACTCATCTTT
v_gene: TRDV2; d_gene: TRDD3; j_gene: TRDJ2; abundance: few; CDR3aa: CACDTLTGGYASALTAQLFF; CDR3nt: TGTGCCTGTGACACTTTGACTGGGGGATATGCTTCTGCTTTGACAGCACAACTCTTCTTT
v_gene: TRDV3; d_gene: TRDD3; j_gene: TRDJ1; abundance: medium-sized; CDR3aa: CAFRTGYWGMYTDKLIF; CDR3nt: TGTGCCTTTAGAACCGGTTACTGGGGGATGTACACCGATAAACTCATCTTT
v_gene: TRDV1; d_gene: TRDD3; j_gene: TRDJ1; abundance: medium-sized; CDR3aa: CALGETRLFYWGPTIDKLIF; CDR3nt: TGTGCTCTTGGGGAAACAAGATTATTTTACTGGGGTCCCACCATCGATAAACTCATCTTT
v_gene: TRAV29/DV5; d_gene: .; j_gene: TRDJ1; abundance: medium-sized; CDR3aa: CSVLLCSKRYLPHPTGGYPDKLIF; CDR3nt: .
v_gene: TRDV1; d_gene: .; j_gene: TRDJ1; abundance: .; CDR3aa: CALGAGPGKLIF; CDR3nt: TGTGCTCTTGGGGCAGGCCCCGGTAAACTCATCTTT
v_gene: TRDV3; d_gene: .; j_gene: TRDJ1; abundance: few; CDR3aa: CAFDLGTDKLIF; CDR3nt: TGTGCCTTTGACCTGGGGACCGATAAACTCATCTTT
v_gene: TRDV1; d_gene: TRDD3; j_gene: TRDJ1; abundance: medium-sized; CDR3aa: CALGEIPWWGIRDKLIF; CDR3nt: TGTGCTCTTGGGGAAATTCCCTGGTGGGGGATACGCGATAAACTCATCTTT
v_gene: TRDV1; d_gene: TRDD3; j_gene: TRDJ1; abundance: many; CDR3aa: CALGDVNSWDYWGMAYTDKLIF; CDR3nt: TGTGCTCTTGGGGACGTGAACTCCTGGGACTACTGGGGGATGGCGTACACCGATAAACTCATCTTT
v_gene: TRDV1; d_gene: .; j_gene: TRDJ1; abundance: medium-sized; CDR3aa: CALGEFPGLLGYTDKLIF; CDR3nt: TGTGCTCTTGGGGAATTCCCAGGACTGTTAGGGTACACCGATAAACTCATCTTT
v_gene: TRDV2; d_gene: TRDD3; j_gene: TRDJ3; abundance: few; CDR3aa: CACDTVVGDTLFRSWDTRQMFF; CDR3nt: TGTGCCTGTGACACCGTGGTGGGGGATACGCTCTTCCGGTCCTGGGACACCCGACAGATGTTTTTC
v_gene: TRDV2; d_gene: TRDD3; j_gene: TRDJ1; abundance: many; CDR3aa: CACDWGILGTDKLIF; CDR3nt: TGTGCCTGTGACTGGGGGATTTTAGGGACCGATAAACTCATCTTT
v_gene: TRDV2; d_gene: TRDD3; j_gene: TRDJ3; abundance: many; CDR3aa: CACDPVLGELSSWDTRQMFF; CDR3nt: TGTGCCTGTGACCCTGTACTGGGGGAATTGAGCTCCTGGGACACCCGACAGATGTTTTTC
v_gene: TRDV2; d_gene: TRDD3; j_gene: TRDJ1; abundance: .; CDR3aa: CACDTVSGGHVGTDKLIF; CDR3nt: TGCGCCTGTGACACCGTGTCTGGGGGACACGTAGGCACCGATAAACTCATCTTT
v_gene: TRDV1; d_gene: TRDD3; j_gene: TRDJ1; abundance: .; CDR3aa: CALGPNWDTFHWGCKSSDKLIF; CDR3nt: TGTGCTCTTGGGCCGAATTGGGATACTTTCCACTGGGGATGTAAATCATCCGATAAACTCATCTTT
v_gene: TRDV2; d_gene: TRDD3; j_gene: TRDJ3; abundance: .; CDR3aa: CACDTTGGSWDTRQMFF; CDR3nt: TGTGCCTGTGACACCACTGGGGGATCTTGGGACACCCGACAGATGTTTTTC
v_gene: TRDV2; d_gene: .; j_gene: TRDJ3; abundance: medium-sized; CDR3aa: CACDSGGSSWDTRQMFF; CDR3nt: TGTGCCTGTGACTCGGGGGGAAGCTCCTGGGACACCCGACAGATGTTTTTC
v_gene: TRDV1; d_gene: TRDD3; j_gene: TRDJ1; abundance: .; CDR3aa: CALGEPLRGGSGSDKLIF; CDR3nt: TGTGCTCTTGGGGAGCCTCTACGGGGGGGATCGGGAAGCGATAAACTCATCTTT
v_gene: TRDV1; d_gene: .; j_gene: TRDJ1; abundance: medium-sized; CDR3aa: CALGEPTLWPRWGDEGLIF; CDR3nt: TGTGCTCTTGGGGAACCTACTCTATGGCCGCGCTGGGGAGATGAAGGACTCATCTTT
v_gene: TRDV2; d_gene: TRDD3; j_gene: TRDJ3; abundance: .; CDR3aa: CACDKVLGESSWDTRQMFF; CDR3nt: TGTGCCTGTGACAAAGTACTGGGGGAGAGCTCCTGGGACACCCGACAGATGTTTTTC
v_gene: TRDV1; d_gene: TRDD3; j_gene: TRDJ1; abundance: medium-sized; CDR3aa: CALGEPGLPTYWGIRDKLIF; CDR3nt: TGTGCTCTTGGGGAACCGGGTCTTCCGACCTACTGGGGGATACGCGATAAACTCATCTTT
v_gene: TRDV2; d_gene: TRDD3; j_gene: TRDJ1; abundance: few; CDR3aa: CACDTMGGISYTDKLIF; CDR3nt: TGTGCCTGTGACACCATGGGGGGGATTTCGTACACCGATAAACTCATCTTT
v_gene: TRDV2; d_gene: .; j_gene: TRDJ1; abundance: few; CDR3aa: CACDSRYAFYPYTDKLIF; CDR3nt: TGTGCCTGTGACTCTCGATACGCGTTCTACCCGTACACCGATAAACTCATCTTT
v_gene: TRDV2; d_gene: .; j_gene: TRDJ3; abundance: medium-sized; CDR3aa: CACDTASASSWDTRQMFF; CDR3nt: TGTGCCTGTGACACCGCATCTGCGAGCTCCTGGGACACCCGACAGATGTTTTTC
v_gene: TRDV2; d_gene: TRDD3; j_gene: TRDJ3; abundance: few; CDR3aa: CACDAPEGGYARASWDTRQMFF; CDR3nt: TGTGCCTGTGACGCTCCGGAAGGGGGATACGCGAGAGCCTCCTGGGACACCCGACAGATGTTTTTC
v_gene: TRDV2; d_gene: .; j_gene: TRDJ3; abundance: medium-sized; CDR3aa: CACDTTGGPHSWDTRQMFF; CDR3nt: TGTGCCTGTGACACAACCGGGGGACCACACTCCTGGGACACCCGACAGATGTTTTTC
v_gene: TRDV3; d_gene: TRDD3; j_gene: TRDJ1; abundance: medium-sized; CDR3aa: CAFRWLGIPTKKYWGILYTDKLIF; CDR3nt: TGTGCCTTTAGATGGTTAGGAATCCCAACAAAAAAGTACTGGGGGATACTGTACACCGATAAACTCATCTTT
v_gene: TRDV2; d_gene: TRDD3; j_gene: TRDJ1; abundance: medium-sized; CDR3aa: CACDRLGDFYTDKLIF; CDR3nt: TGTGCCTGTGACCGCCTGGGGGACTTTTACACCGATAAACTCATCTTT
v_gene: TRDV2; d_gene: TRDD3; j_gene: TRDJ1; abundance: .; CDR3aa: CACGTVAGGYTITDKLIF; CDR3nt: TGTGCCTGTGGCACTGTCGCTGGGGGATACACAATCACCGATAAACTCATCTTT
v_gene: TRDV1; d_gene: TRDD3; j_gene: TRDJ1; abundance: .; CDR3aa: CALGMHFLPFYWGIYHDKLIF; CDR3nt: TGTGCTCTTGGGATGCACTTCCTACCTTTCTACTGGGGGATTTACCACGATAAACTCATCTTT
v_gene: TRDV3; d_gene: .; j_gene: TRDJ1; abundance: medium-sized; CDR3aa: CAFARGTYTDKLIF; CDR3nt: TGTGCCTTTGCCCGGGGGACGTACACCGATAAACTCATCTTT
v_gene: TRDV2; d_gene: .; j_gene: TRDJ1; abundance: medium-sized; CDR3aa: CACDTVSATDKLIF; CDR3nt: TGTGCCTGTGACACCGTTTCAGCTACCGATAAACTCATCTTT
v_gene: TRDV2; d_gene: TRDD3; j_gene: TRDJ1; abundance: .; CDR3aa: CACDTLLGDTRSYTDKLIF; CDR3nt: TGTGCCTGTGACACGTTACTGGGGGATACGCGGTCCTACACCGATAAACTCATCTTT
v_gene: TRDV2; d_gene: TRDD3; j_gene: TRDJ1; abundance: .; CDR3aa: CACDTVKDWGIRTTDKLIF; CDR3nt: TGTGCCTGTGACACCGTAAAAGACTGGGGGATACGGACCACCGATAAACTCATCTTT
v_gene: TRDV2; d_gene: .; j_gene: TRDJ1; abundance: .; CDR3aa: CACDSIAAVTDKLIF; CDR3nt: TGTGCCTGTGACTCGATTGCAGCTGTTACCGATAAACTCATCTTT
v_gene: TRDV1; d_gene: TRDD3; j_gene: TRDJ2; abundance: few; CDR3aa: CALGEAFLPGGYSFLTAQLFF; CDR3nt: TGTGCTCTTGGGGAAGCCTTCCTCCCTGGGGGATACAGCTTTTTGACAGCACAACTCTTCTTT
v_gene: TRDV3; d_gene: TRDD3; j_gene: TRDJ1; abundance: medium-sized; CDR3aa: CAYYDWGSTDKLIF; CDR3nt: TGTGCCTACTATGACTGGGGTTCCACCGATAAACTCATCTTT
v_gene: TRDV2; d_gene: TRDD3; j_gene: TRDJ1; abundance: few; CDR3aa: CACDTLEKALGDGGKLIF; CDR3nt: TGTGCCTGTGACACTTTGGAGAAGGCTCTGGGGGATGGCGGTAAACTCATCTTT
v_gene: TRDV1; d_gene: .; j_gene: TRDJ1; abundance: .; CDR3aa: CALGEPRRFLPTPGGDIYTDKLIF; CDR3nt: TGTGCTCTTGGGGAGCCCCGACGCTTCCTACCTACTCCTGGGGGGGATATCTACACCGATAAACTCATCTTT
v_gene: TRDV2; d_gene: TRDD3; j_gene: TRDJ3; abundance: medium-sized; CDR3aa: CACDTVLGDTQGDTRQMFF; CDR3nt: TGTGCCTGTGACACCGTACTGGGGGATACGCAGGGAGACACCCGACAGATGTTTTTC
v_gene: TRDV2; d_gene: TRDD3; j_gene: TRDJ1; abundance: medium-sized; CDR3aa: CACDTLGETDKLIF; CDR3nt: TGTGCCTGTGACACCCTGGGGGAAACCGATAAACTCATCTTT
v_gene: TRDV2; d_gene: TRDD3; j_gene: TRDJ1; abundance: .; CDR3aa: CACDTRFRGIRPLYTDKLIF; CDR3nt: TGTGCCTGTGACACTCGCTTTCGGGGGATACGGCCGCTGTACACCGATAAACTCATCTTT
v_gene: TRDV2; d_gene: TRDD3; j_gene: TRDJ1; abundance: few; CDR3aa: CACESLLGDPTDKLIF; CDR3nt: TGTGCCTGTGAATCTTTACTGGGGGACCCTACCGATAAACTCATCTTT
v_gene: TRDV1; d_gene: TRDD3; j_gene: TRDJ1; abundance: medium-sized; CDR3aa: CALGGIPFFLYWGPDKLIF; CDR3nt: TGTGCTCTTGGGGGAATCCCCTTTTTCCTGTACTGGGGGCCCGATAAACTCATCTTT
v_gene: TRDV2; d_gene: TRDD3; j_gene: TRDJ1; abundance: .; CDR3aa: CACDTVLGDSKRDKLIF; CDR3nt: TGTGCCTGTGACACCGTTCTGGGGGATAGCAAAAGAGATAAACTCATCTTT
v_gene: TRDV1; d_gene: TRDD3; j_gene: TRDJ2; abundance: medium-sized; CDR3aa: CALGELKGIPVLTAQLFF; CDR3nt: TGTGCTCTTGGGGAACTTAAGGGGATACCCGTTTTGACAGCACAACTCTTCTTT
v_gene: TRDV3; d_gene: .; j_gene: TRDJ1; abundance: large; CDR3aa: CAFESRVMGVTDKLIF; CDR3nt: TGTGCCTTCGAAAGCCGAGTAATGGGGGTTACCGATAAACTCATCTTT
v_gene: TRDV2; d_gene: TRDD3; j_gene: TRDJ3; abundance: medium-sized; CDR3aa: CACDILGDTWDTRQMFF; CDR3nt: TGTGCCTGTGACATACTGGGGGATACCTGGGACACCCGACAGATGTTTTTC
v_gene: TRDV2; d_gene: TRDD3; j_gene: TRDJ3; abundance: medium-sized; CDR3aa: CACDTGGYSSWDTRQMFF; CDR3nt: TGTGCCTGTGACACCGGGGGATACAGCTCCTGGGACACCCGACAGATGTTTTTC
v_gene: TRDV1; d_gene: TRDD3; j_gene: TRDJ1; abundance: many; CDR3aa: CALGKPPITGGYGVTDKLIF; CDR3nt: TGTGCTCTTGGGAAACCCCCTATAACTGGGGGATACGGGGTTACCGATAAACTCATCTTT